Here is one TCR beta chain with its context. The data were taken from a study of blood T cell repertoires in COVID-19. Study as a whole: Spain, Italy and the United States supplied samples that represented acute and convalescent COVID-19. From T cells, B-cell-depleted T cells, or PBMCs came the material, which was cDNA or gDNA.

In the source study's methods: Estimation of nucleated cell counts relied on the amplification of reference gene primers. Measured with immunoSEQ multiplex PCR; TCRdb has only the in-frame clones, and not every one. The V and J calls and the clone size are those of that table, but D and trimming were determined from the DNA. This table has 70,000 or so clones, about 88% appearing once. The sequence derives from a man between 65 and 79 years old with active COVID-19. The specimen sequenced was peripheral blood.

The CDR3 nucleotides are TGTGCCAGCAGCGTAGCCCTCGGCACAGATACGCAGTATTTT. It yields the protein CASSVALGTDTQYF. The V call is TRBV9, the J call TRBJ2-3; D gene unclear. The CDR3 covers 14 residues. V was pared by 0 bases and J by 1 base, with 6 bases between. CDR1 and CDR2 from the germline V gene are SGDLS and YYNGEE.